This record looks at one T cell receptor beta chain sequence and its context. Its specificity is not known. These data come from a study of OX40 agonist ivuxolimab in advanced cancers. Study details: At doses from 0.01 to 10 mg/kg, patients were given intravenous ivuxolimab every 2 weeks. Hepatocellular carcinoma, melanoma, renal cell or head and neck cancer occurred in dose-escalation patients. Eligibility rules accepted prior anti-PD-1, anti-PD-L1 or anti-CTLA-4 therapy, and around 44% had some. The study's findings and limits: Expanded clones were, on average, more numerous among CD8+ T cells than CD4+.

Using immunoSEQ multiplex PCR, the repertoire was profiled, and TCRdb retains in-frame clones only, with some absent. The sample consists of 38,000 or so clones, over 75% of them appearing once. The V end lost 3 bases, the J end lost 2 bases, and 10 bases lay between the germline ends. In germline, CDR1 is MNHEY, CDR2 SMNVEV (reference sequence). This CDR3 is 14 amino acids long. The TCR comes from an adult with an advanced solid tumor such as melanoma, head and neck, liver or kidney cancer. The chain employs TRBV27 and TRBJ2-5; TRBD2 might be the D (5 bases). This specimen was CD4+ or CD8+ T cells sorted from blood, taken in a trial of the OX40 agonist ivuxolimab. CDR3 amino acids: CASSFDWEQETQYF. The CDR3, as DNA: TGTGCCAGCAGTTTTGATTGGGAGCAAGAGACCCAGTACTTC.